The clone carrying this T cell receptor beta chain was picked up many times. Its antigen is not identified. This sample was included in a study of blood T cells in healthy people across ages. It was with a sample-barcoded 5' primer and a J-beta primer mix that a second PCR of roughly 6 to 12 cycles was run. Each cDNA molecule was tagged by a template-switch adaptor that had 12 random nucleotides. TCRdb re-called the 5' RACE reads through MiXCR, storing one row per CDR3 protein. Among hundreds of thousands of distinct CDR3 sequences, around 30% were seen once, and the ten largest hold around a sixth. Broader study findings: PBMCs left unsorted prevented a conclusive naive versus antigen-experienced comparison. Older age went with lower TCR beta diversity per million T cells, in a roughly linear way.

Isolation recovered at least 6 million PBMCs from every sample. The TCR comes from a woman aged 80 or over in good health. Specimen: blood.

In nucleotides, the CDR3 is TGTGCCAGCACCCAGACAGAGATGAACACTGAAGCTTTCTTT. Its translation is CASTQTEMNTEAFF. The gene calls are TRBV12-3 or TRBV12-4 and TRBJ1-1; D may be TRBD1 (5 bases). The ends were cut back, 7 bases at V and 0 bases at J, with 12 bases in the middle. The CDR3 loop spans 14 amino acids.